These 2 T cell receptor beta chains originate from one sample sequenced in a study of blood T cell repertoires in COVID-19. This table comes from immunoSEQ multiplex PCR, and its TCRdb copy is limited to in-frame clones, with some not included. The data contain 87,000 or so clones, around 85% of them seen just once; the ten biggest clones take up approximately 15%. Sequenced input: peripheral blood. The receptors come from a woman aged 80 or older with active or convalescent COVID-19.

This chain uses TRBV3-1 (or the pseudogene TRBV3-2) with TRBJ1-2; 8 bases are a match to TRBD1. The germline V gene has CDR1 LGHDT and CDR2 YNNKEL (reference sequence). V lost 2 bases and J lost 8; bases outside the gene matches: 7. This CDR3 has 14 residues. CDR3 residues: CASSQSSGQEGYTF. The CDR3 region has the DNA TGTGCCAGCAGCCAAAGTTCGGGACAGGAGGGCTACACCTTC.

This clone counts as medium-sized (0.01 to 0.1%). This chain joins TRBV18 and TRBJ2-5, with D tentatively TRBD2 (6 bases). The germline gives CDR1 KGHSH, CDR2 LQKENI. The CDR3 is 12 residues long. The V end lost 5 bases, the J end lost 4 bases, and 8 bases lay between the germline ends. CDR3 amino acids: CASSGGRETQYF. In DNA, the CDR3 is TGTGCCAGCTCAGGAGGGCGAGAGACCCAGTACTTC.